Following are 22 T cell receptor beta chains from one sample sequenced in a study of blood T cell repertoires in COVID-19. Method: immunoSEQ multiplex PCR; TCRdb's copy keeps in-frame clones and lacks some. The sample comprises about 190,000 clones, 75% to 90% of which are singletons, and approximately 2.1% rests with the top ten. Sequences were obtained from peripheral blood. The receptors shown here come from a man aged 65-85 years with active or convalescent COVID-19.

This clone turned up a few times. V usage is TRBV2 and J usage is TRBJ2-7, with D perhaps TRBD1 (5 bases). The CDR3 is made up of 13 amino acids. The germline V and J ends were trimmed by 5 bases and 3 bases, with 11 bases remaining between them. CDR1 SNHLY and CDR2 FYNNEI come from the germline V gene. CDR3 bases: TGTGCCAGCAGTTCGGACATGGACTACGAGCAGTACTTC. Amino acid sequence: CASSSDMDYEQYF.

V usage is TRBV10-3 and J usage is TRBJ2-3; D is perhaps TRBD2 (6 bases). CDR1 and CDR2 from the germline V gene are ENHRY and SYGVKD. The CDR3 extends over 16 amino acids. The V and J ends lost 4 bases and 3 bases respectively, with 17 bases between them. Written as DNA, the CDR3 is TGTGCCATCAGTGCGACTAGTTCCCAAGAAACAGATACGCAGTATTTT. It yields the protein CAISATSSQETDTQYF.

This chain joins TRBV24-1 and TRBJ2-7; 10 nucleotides match TRBD1. The germline V gene encodes CDR1 KGHDR and CDR2 SFDVKD. The CDR3 contains 17 residues. V gave up 9 bases and J gave up 3 bases; unmatched junction bases: 16. The CDR3 bases are TGTGCCACCGTAGAAAAAGAACCGGGACAGGGGTTCTACGAGCAGTACTTC. It is translated as CATVEKEPGQGFYEQYF.

This clone was detected only a few times. The chain couples TRBV18 to TRBJ2-7; D is possibly TRBD1 (6 bases). V lost 3 bases, J lost 4 bases, and 10 bases lay in between. The CDR3 has 13 residues. Germline lookup yields CDR1 KGHSH and CDR2 LQKENI. DNA of the CDR3: TGTGCCAGCTCACCGAAACAGGGTTACGAGCAGTACTTC. Protein sequence: CASSPKQGYEQYF. Together with reference TRBV18 and TRBJ2-7, the CDR3 gives the full variable domain: NAGVMQNPRHLVRRRGQEARLRCSPMKGHSHVYWYRQLPEEGLKFMVYLQKENIIDESGMPKERFSAEFPKEGPSILRIQQVVRGDSAAYFCASSPKQGYEQYFGPGTRLTVT.

The rearrangement links TRBV6-2 or TRBV6-3 to TRBJ2-1; 8 bases are a match to TRBD2. V dropped 2 bases and J dropped 9; count of bases not matched to a gene: 6. The germline V gene encodes CDR1 MNHEY and CDR2 SVGEGT. The length of the CDR3 is 14 residues. CDR3 nucleotide sequence: TGTGCCAGCAGTTACGGGACTAGTTTAGCTGAGCAGTTCTTC. Translation: CASSYGTSLAEQFF.

The V and J genes are TRBV2 and TRBJ1-4; 11 bases align to TRBD1. The trim removed 7 bases at V and 4 bases at J, leaving 8 bases unmatched. Germline V CDR1 and CDR2: SNHLY, FYNNEI. The CDR3 length is 16 residues. The CDR3 loop reads CASTWTGGLVNEKLFF. The CDR3, as DNA: TGTGCCAGCACCTGGACAGGGGGCCTCGTTAATGAAAAACTGTTTTTT.

The chain couples TRBV5-4 to TRBJ2-5; D is ambiguous. Germline loops: CDR1 SGHNT, CDR2 YYREEE (reference sequence). The CDR3 length is 13 residues. V was cut by 0 bases and J by 2 bases, with 5 bases left in between. The CDR3: CASSLDQQETQYF. The CDR3 DNA is TGTGCCAGCAGCTTGGACCAGCAAGAGACCCAGTACTTC.

V is TRBV27 and J is TRBJ2-7, with unresolved D. The CDR3 has 13 amino acids. V was cut by 4 bases and J by 2 bases, with 9 bases left in between. Germline V CDR1 and CDR2: MNHEY, SMNVEV (reference sequence). The CDR3 bases are TGTGCCAGCAGTTCCCGGGTAACCTACGAGCAGTACTTC. The encoded protein is CASSSRVTYEQYF.

The chain employs TRBV6-5 and TRBJ2-7; 9 bases map to TRBD2. With 8 bases clipped from V and 2 bases from J, the junction kept 4 bases outside the gene matches. Germline CDR1 and CDR2: MNHEY and SVGAGI. The length of the CDR3 is 13 residues. The CDR3 DNA sequence: TGTGCCAGCCGGTCTAGCGGGACCTACGAGCAGTACTTC. Translated, it gives CASRSSGTYEQYF.

The chain recombines TRBV5-1 with TRBJ2-1, with TRBD2 identical over 10 bases. Trimming at V came to 4 bases and at J to 10 bases, leaving 5 bases not matched to a gene. CDR1 and CDR2 (germline): SGHRS, YFSETQ. CDR3 length: 13 residues. The CDR3 reads CASSVTSGLEQFF. CDR3 coding DNA: TGCGCCAGCAGCGTGACTAGCGGGTTAGAGCAGTTCTTC.

The chain couples TRBV5-4 to TRBJ2-3; 10 bases map to TRBD2. V trimming: 5 bases; J trimming: 5 bases; junction bases outside the gene matches: 8. This CDR3 is built from 15 residues. Germline CDR1 reads SGHNT; CDR2 reads YYREEE (reference sequence). The chain's CDR3 is CASREAGGPGDTQYF. CDR3 DNA: TGTGCCAGCAGGGAAGCGGGGGGGCCGGGAGATACGCAGTATTTT.

The J gene is TRBJ2-1, the V gene TRBV28, with TRBD1 identical over 7 bases. Losses at the gene ends were 7 bases for V and 9 bases for J; bases not matched to a gene: 9. CDR1 and CDR2 from the germline V gene are MDHEN and SYDVKM. The CDR3 is made up of 13 amino acids. CDR3: CASIWAGGGEQFF. CDR3 in DNA: TGTGCCAGCATTTGGGCAGGGGGTGGTGAGCAGTTCTTC.

The chain joins TRBV19 to TRBJ2-5; D remains ambiguous. V lost 3 bases and J lost 1, with 6 bases in between. The CDR3 is 13 amino acids. CDR1 and CDR2 (germline): LNHDA, SQIVND (reference sequence). The CDR3 DNA follows: TGTGCCAGTAGTATTAACAGCCAAGAGACCCAGTACTTC. It is translated as CASSINSQETQYF. The variable domain in full, with the rest retrieved from reference TRBV19 and TRBJ2-5, is DGGITQSPKYLFRKEGQNVTLSCEQNLNHDAMYWYRQDPGQGLRLIYYSQIVNDFQKGDIAEGYSVSREKKESFPLTVTSAQKNPTAFYLCASSINSQETQYFGPGTRLLVL.

The chain joins TRBV28 to TRBJ1-2, with TRBD1 as a possible D gene (6 bases). CDR1 and CDR2 from the germline V gene are MDHEN and SYDVKM. The V and J ends lost 7 bases and 1 base respectively, with 16 bases between them. This CDR3 has 15 residues. The CDR3 DNA is TGTGCCAGCACCCGTTTGCAGGGGCGTAACTATGGCTACACCTTC. Translated, it gives CASTRLQGRNYGYTF.

The V and J genes are TRBV4-2 and TRBJ2-7, with TRBD2 matching over 14 bases. Germline-derived CDR1 and CDR2 are LGHNA and YNFKEQ. V dropped 4 bases and J dropped 3; count of bases not matched to a gene: 5. CDR3 length equals 16 residues. CDR3 in amino acids: CASSPRGLAGDYEQYF. For the CDR3, the DNA is TGTGCCAGCAGCCCCCGGGGACTAGCGGGGGACTACGAGCAGTACTTC.

V usage is TRBV28 and J usage is TRBJ1-2; D is undetermined. Deletions cut 8 bases from V and 5 bases from J, with 12 bases between. The CDR3 is made up of 12 amino acids. Per the germline V gene, CDR1 is MDHEN and CDR2 is SYDVKM. The CDR3 here is CASLRAGYGYTF. The CDR3 DNA reads TGTGCCAGCTTAAGGGCGGGATATGGCTACACCTTC.

This chain uses TRBV5-1 with TRBJ2-2; possibly TRBD2 for D (6 bases). The V gene lost 1 base and the J gene lost 6 bases, with 13 bases spanning the gap. Germline V gene lookup returns CDR1 SGHRS and CDR2 YFSETQ. The length of the CDR3 is 15 residues. Written as DNA, the CDR3 is TGCGCCAGCAGCTTGATGCGGGGATTGGCCGGGGAGCTGTTTTTT. Translated: CASSLMRGLAGELFF.

The chain joins TRBV13 to TRBJ1-1, with D possibly being TRBD1 (6 bases). Trimming removed 2 bases from V and 0 bases from J, with 10 bases in between. The CDR3 is 15 amino acids. CDR1 and CDR2 from the germline V gene are PRHDT and FYEKMQ (reference sequence). In DNA form, the CDR3 reads TGTGCCAGCAGCTTAACAGGGTCCATGAACACTGAAGCTTTCTTT. Its translation is CASSLTGSMNTEAFF.

V usage is TRBV5-5 and J usage is TRBJ1-2; possibly TRBD1 for D (6 bases). Germline loops: CDR1 SGHKS, CDR2 YYEKEE (reference sequence). CDR3 length: 14 amino acids. The V gene lost 0 bases and the J gene lost 4 bases, with 10 bases spanning the gap. The DNA for the CDR3 is TGTGCCAGCAGCTTGGCAGGGGTCGCCTATGGCTACACCTTC. It codes for CASSLAGVAYGYTF.

This rearrangement joins TRBV2 to TRBJ1-4, with D perhaps matching TRBD1 (5 bases). The length of the CDR3 is 14 residues. Trimming took 7 bases from V and 5 from J, leaving 14 bases between them. Germline loops: CDR1 SNHLY, CDR2 FYNNEI. The CDR3 region is CASNDAGGNEKLFF. The CDR3 DNA reads TGTGCCAGCAACGACGCGGGGGGAAATGAAAAACTGTTTTTT.

V gene TRBV6-5 combines with J gene TRBJ1-4, with a possible D match to TRBD1 (6 bases). CDR1 is MNHEY, CDR2 SVGAGI, per germline. The CDR3 runs to 15 residues. Trimming shortened V by 2 bases and J by 4 bases, and 11 bases separated the two germline ends. CDR3 coding DNA: TGTGCCAGCAGTTACCTGGACAGCGTTAATGAAAAACTGTTTTTT. Translated, it gives CASSYLDSVNEKLFF.

V usage is TRBV7-6 and J usage is TRBJ2-5, with D unresolved. V was cut by 2 bases and J by 5 bases, with 9 bases left in between. CDR3 length: 13 residues. Germline V gene sequence: CDR1 SGHVS, CDR2 FNYEAQ. Here the CDR3 DNA reads TGTGCCAGCAGCTTACGGGTGGCGGAGACCCAGTACTTC. This codes for CASSLRVAETQYF.